These 18 T cell receptor beta chains came from one sample sequenced in a study of blood T cell repertoires in COVID-19. The assay was immunoSEQ multiplex PCR, and TCRdb's table has in-frame clones only and misses some. The sample comprises around 200,000 clones, about nine tenths of which are singletons, and about 2% rests with the top ten. The sample was peripheral blood. The receptor source for this set is a woman aged 45-60 years with acute or convalescent COVID-19.

The rearrangement joins TRBV4-3 to TRBJ2-3, with D possibly being TRBD2 (6 bases). CDR1 and CDR2 (germline): LGHNA, YSLEER. The ends were cut back, 4 bases at V and 3 bases at J, with 20 bases in the middle. The CDR3 is 17 residues long. The CDR3 DNA is TGCGCCAGCAGCCGCTTCGGGACTCCCCAAGGGACAGATACGCAGTATTTT. Translating it yields CASSRFGTPQGTDTQYF.

The chain carries TRBV6-5 and TRBJ1-2; tentatively, D is TRBD1 (6 bases). This CDR3 is 12 amino acids long. Germline V gene lookup returns CDR1 MNHEY and CDR2 SVGAGI. Trimming left V 4 bases short and J 6 bases short, with 9 bases between. CDR3 DNA sequence: TGTGCCAGCAGTTCGAAGGGGGATGGCTACACCTTC. Its translation: CASSSKGDGYTF.

The chain employs TRBV19 and TRBJ2-1, with 8 bases identical to TRBD2. There are 18 residues in the CDR3. Germline V lookup: CDR1 LNHDA, CDR2 SQIVND (reference sequence). The V and J ends lost 2 bases and 3 bases, in that order; junction bases with no gene match: 12. This CDR3 is CASSIKPLAGGYYNEQFF. CDR3 nucleotides: TGTGCCAGTAGTATAAAACCCCTAGCGGGCGGGTACTACAATGAGCAGTTCTTC.

This chain uses TRBV6-5 with TRBJ1-6; a possible D gene is TRBD1 (6 bases). Germline V gives CDR1 MNHEY, CDR2 SVGAGI. Trimming left V 6 bases short and J 5 bases short, with 8 bases between. This CDR3 has 13 amino acids. Here the CDR3 DNA reads TGTGCCAGCAGGGACAGCAATAATTCACCCCTCCACTTT. This sequence encodes CASRDSNNSPLHF.

This clone appeared once. CDR3 in DNA: TGTGCCAGCAAGGGACAGGGGAACACCGGGGAGCTGTTTTTT. The encoded protein is CASKGQGNTGELFF. The chain joins TRBV11-2 to TRBJ2-2, with 9 bases lining up with TRBD1. Trimming removed 7 bases from V and 1 base from J; junction bases left unmatched: 1. Looked up from germline, CDR1 is SGHAT and CDR2 is FQNNGV. This CDR3 has 14 residues.

The chain has TRBV18 and TRBJ2-2, with 10 bases lining up with TRBD2. This CDR3 comprises 16 residues. Germline CDR1 reads KGHSH; CDR2 reads LQKENI. Unmatched junction bases numbered 8, after V lost 5 bases and J lost 5 bases. The CDR3: CASSAQTSGITGELFF. CDR3 in DNA: TGTGCCAGCTCAGCCCAAACTAGCGGGATAACCGGGGAGCTGTTTTTT.

The chain combines TRBV24-1 with TRBJ2-3; TRBD2 matches 11 bases. The trim removed 4 bases at V and 5 bases at J, leaving 13 bases unmatched. Germline V gene sequence: CDR1 KGHDR, CDR2 SFDVKD. CDR3 size: 18 residues. The CDR3 nucleotides read TGTGCCACCAGTGACCCAAAACTAGCGGGGGACCGGAAAGATACGCAGTATTTT. Translating gives CATSDPKLAGDRKDTQYF.

To note about this clone: At the DNA level, this CDR3 is encoded by other sequences in the same sample as well. This chain uses TRBV5-1 with TRBJ1-2, with unresolved D. The CDR3 runs 13 residues. Per the germline V gene, CDR1 is SGHRS and CDR2 is YFSETQ. The germline V and J ends were trimmed by 0 bases and 3 bases, with 6 bases remaining between them. CDR3 in amino acids: CASSLAGDYGYTF. The CDR3 coding sequence is TGCGCCAGCAGCTTGGCCGGGGACTATGGCTACACCTTC.

This clone showed up just once. This sequence joins TRBV3-1 (or the pseudogene TRBV3-2) and TRBJ2-2, with D unclear. The germline V gene has CDR1 LGHDT and CDR2 YNNKEL (reference sequence). V was pared by 5 bases and J by 7 bases, with 11 bases between. CDR3 length equals 13 residues. Written as DNA, the CDR3 is TGTGCCAGCAGCTCTAGGATGGTCGGGGAGCTGTTTTTT. This encodes CASSSRMVGELFF.

This clone was observed a handful of times. The chain carries TRBV6-6 and TRBJ1-2, with D hard to call. Germline V gives CDR1 MNHNY, CDR2 SVGAGI (reference sequence). The CDR3 length is 12 residues. Trimming pared 2 bases from V and 8 bases from J, leaving 9 bases between. CDR3 sequence reads: CASSYLREGYTF. CDR3 sequence (DNA): TGTGCCAGCAGTTACCTGAGAGAGGGCTACACCTTC.

J is TRBJ2-3 and V is TRBV19; D perhaps matches TRBD1 (6 bases). The CDR3 covers 14 residues. Trimming cost V 6 bases and J 4 bases, with 14 bases left between them. The germline gives CDR1 LNHDA, CDR2 SQIVND (reference sequence). The CDR3 region is CASRGQSFADTQYF. For the CDR3, the DNA is TGTGCCAGTAGAGGACAGAGTTTCGCAGATACGCAGTATTTT.

This chain joins TRBV11-3 and TRBJ2-7, with 9 bases fitting TRBD1. The V and J ends lost 3 bases and 6 bases, in that order; junction bases with no gene match: 15. The CDR3 has 17 amino acids. Per the germline V gene, CDR1 is SGHNT and CDR2 is YENEEA. The CDR3 here is CASSFFFEDRGVSEQYF. CDR3 nucleotide sequence: TGTGCCAGCAGCTTTTTTTTCGAGGACAGGGGTGTAAGCGAGCAGTACTTC. The variable domain in full, completed from reference TRBV11-3 and TRBJ2-7, reads EAGVVQSPRYKIIEKKQPVAFWCNPISGHNTLYWYLQNLGQGPELLIRYENEEAVDDSQLPKDRFSAERLKGVDSTLKIQPAELGDSAVYLCASSFFFEDRGVSEQYFGPGTRLTVT.

The chain employs TRBV9 and TRBJ2-5; 8 bases fit TRBD2. The CDR3 loop spans 17 amino acids. Unmatched junction bases numbered 15, after V lost 4 bases and J lost 4 bases. Germline values: CDR1 SGDLS, CDR2 YYNGEE. The CDR3 DNA reads as TGTGCCAGCAGCTACAACGGACTAGCTAACCCAAGAGAGACCCAGTACTTC. This translates into CASSYNGLANPRETQYF.

Regarding this clone: The same CDR3 arises from other DNA sequences in this sample as well. V is TRBV6-5 and J is TRBJ2-5, with D possibly being TRBD2 (5 bases). Germline V CDR1 and CDR2: MNHEY, SVGAGI. V shed 0 bases and J shed 3 bases, with 8 bases lying between them. This CDR3 region has 14 residues. DNA for the CDR3: TGTGCCAGCAGTTACTCGACCGGGGAAGAGACCCAGTACTTC. Translated, it gives CASSYSTGEETQYF.

This clone was counted ten times or more. The chain has TRBV4-3 and TRBJ2-2, with a tentative D call TRBD2 (5 bases). Trimming shortened V by 1 base and J by 5 bases, and 14 bases separated the two germline ends. CDR3 length: 16 amino acids. Germline V gives CDR1 LGHNA, CDR2 YSLEER. CDR3 nucleotides: TGCGCCAGCAGCCAAGGCCCGACTACACGGACCGGGGAGCTGTTTTTT. Residues: CASSQGPTTRTGELFF.

The V gene is TRBV2, the J gene TRBJ2-1, with 7 positions matching TRBD2. There are 15 residues in the CDR3. Germline V gene sequence: CDR1 SNHLY, CDR2 FYNNEI. The trim removed 7 bases at V and 8 bases at J, leaving 14 bases unmatched. DNA for the CDR3: TGTGCCAGCAATCGGGGACTAAGTGTGGGCGATGAGCAGTTCTTC. Protein product: CASNRGLSVGDEQFF.

The gene calls are TRBV10-3 and TRBJ2-7; D may be TRBD2 (6 bases). Germline CDR1 is ENHRY and CDR2 is SYGVKD. V was clipped by 7 bases and J by 1 base, with 14 bases between them. The length of the CDR3 is 14 residues. This chain's CDR3 is CAINGGVFSYEQYF. CDR3 DNA: TGTGCCATCAACGGCGGGGTTTTTTCCTACGAGCAGTACTTC.

The chain carries TRBV30 and TRBJ2-1, with 7 nucleotides matching TRBD2. The V gene's germline CDR1 is GTSNPN and CDR2 SVGIG (reference sequence). V shed 0 bases and J 10 bases; nucleotides not matched to a gene: 9. This CDR3 is 14 amino acids long. In nucleotides, the CDR3 is TGTGCCTGGAGTGTATGGGCGGGAGTGGGGGAGCAGTTCTTC. This translates into CAWSVWAGVGEQFF.